The 4 T cell receptor beta chains reported below all come from one sample, sequenced in a study of T cells in localized non-small cell lung cancer. The method was immunoSEQ multiplex PCR; TCRdb's version includes in-frame clones alone and lacks a portion of them. Of some 8,200 clones in the sample, around 56% were seen once. Specimen: lymph node tissue, collected before any cancer treatment. All receptors derive from a male donor at least 60 years old with stage I squamous cell lung carcinoma.

By share, this clone counts as large. V gene TRBV28 combines with J gene TRBJ2-6; 7 positions agree with TRBD1. V lost 5 bases, J lost 2 bases, and 12 bases stayed unmatched. The CDR3 has 18 residues. Germline V gene data show CDR1 as MDHEN and CDR2 as SYDVKM. The chain's CDR3 is CASSTTFTGAPGANVLTF. The DNA of the CDR3 is TGTGCCAGCAGTACTACCTTTACAGGGGCACCTGGGGCCAACGTCCTGACTTTC.

The V call is TRBV18, the J call TRBJ2-2; D gene unclear. The CDR3 runs 14 residues. The germline V gene has CDR1 KGHSH and CDR2 LQKENI. Trimming took 2 bases from V and 0 from J, leaving 4 bases between them. CDR3 sequence: CASSPSANTGELFF. In DNA form, the CDR3 reads TGTGCCAGCTCACCATCAGCGAACACCGGGGAGCTGTTTTTT.

This chain's CDR3 is CASRGGGGVSYEQYF. The DNA for the CDR3 is TGTGCCAGCAGGGGGGGAGGCGGGGTATCCTACGAGCAGTACTTC. The chain links TRBV28 to TRBJ2-7, with D possibly being TRBD2 (6 bases). V was clipped by 6 bases and J by 1 base, with 16 bases between them. Looked up from germline, CDR1 is MDHEN and CDR2 is SYDVKM. The CDR3 is made up of 15 amino acids.

This rearrangement joins TRBV15 to TRBJ1-5, with TRBD1 identical over 8 bases. CDR3 length: 16 residues. V was pared by 0 bases and J by 4 bases, with 5 bases of the junction left unmatched. Germline values: CDR1 LNHNV, CDR2 YYDKDF (reference sequence). This CDR3 is CATSREGGQGNQPQHF. The CDR3 coding sequence is TGTGCCACCAGCAGAGAGGGAGGACAGGGAAATCAGCCCCAGCATTTT.